The 20 T cell receptor beta chains given below trace back to one sample, sequenced in a study of cytomegalovirus exposure and HLA in healthy donors. PCR primers comprised 60 Vbeta and 13 Jbeta primers. Using immunoSEQ multiplex PCR, the repertoire was profiled, and TCRdb retains in-frame clones only, with some absent. The sample shows under 200,000 clones, about 63% of them seen only once. The specimen was PBMCs. The source is a woman in her 40s in good health and CMV-seropositive.

Turning to this clone: Germline and junction disagree at one end, which may indicate a read error. The chain uses TRBV4-3 and TRBJ1-5; TRBD1 might be the D (5 bases). Per the germline V gene, CDR1 is LGHNA and CDR2 is YSLEER. The CDR3 extends over 15 amino acids. CDR3 coding DNA: TGCGCCAGCAGCCAAGACAGGGTCTTGTATCAGCCCCAGAATTTT. This sequence encodes CASSQDRVLYQPQNF.

The CDR3 sequence: CASSSQGAPTGELFF. The CDR3 bases are TGTGCCAGCAGCTCCCAAGGAGCGCCGACCGGGGAGCTGTTTTTT. The chain recombines TRBV7-9 with TRBJ2-2, with D unclear. Germline values: CDR1 SEHNR, CDR2 FQNEAQ (reference sequence). Trimming left V 4 bases short and J 5 bases short, with 14 bases between. This CDR3 has 15 residues. The variable domain in full, with the rest retrieved from reference TRBV7-9 and TRBJ2-2, is DTGVSQNPRHKITKRGQNVTFRCDPISEHNRLYWYRQTLGQGPEFLTYFQNEAQLEKSRLLSDRFSAERPKGSFSTLEIQRTEQGDSAMYLCASSSQGAPTGELFFGEGSRLTVL.

The chain is built from TRBV9 and TRBJ1-2; D is ambiguous. The ends were cut back, 0 bases at V and 4 bases at J, with 10 bases in the middle. The germline gives CDR1 SGDLS, CDR2 YYNGEE. The CDR3 contains 14 residues. CDR3 protein: CASSVDPQTYGYTF. CDR3 sequence (DNA): TGTGCCAGCAGCGTAGACCCACAGACCTATGGCTACACCTTC.

This chain links TRBV6-4 with TRBJ2-2; no definite D call. V dropped 4 bases and J dropped 4 bases, with 7 bases sitting between them. The CDR3 spans 13 residues. Germline V gene sequence: CDR1 MRHNA, CDR2 SNTAGT. The CDR3 DNA is TGTGCCAGCAGTGGGTTGGCCACCGGGGAGCTGTTTTTT. Its protein is CASSGLATGELFF.

This rearrangement joins TRBV21-1 to TRBJ2-7; the D call in the table, TRBD2, was not verified against the DNA. TRBV21-1 is a known pseudogene. The CDR3 runs to 18 residues. As DNA, the CDR3 is TGTGCCAGCAGCAAAGCGGAGGGTATGGGAGGGAGGCCCTACGAGCAGTACTTC. This gives the protein CASSKAEGMGGRPYEQYF.

This rearrangement joins TRBV5-6 to TRBJ2-5, with 9 bases aligning to TRBD1. CDR3 length: 16 residues. Germline V gene data show CDR1 as SGHDT and CDR2 as YYEEEE. With 4 bases clipped from V and 2 bases from J, the junction kept 9 bases outside the gene matches. Here the CDR3 DNA reads TGTGCCAGCAGCCCCAACGGGACAGGGTGGCAAGAGACCCAGTACTTC. As protein: CASSPNGTGWQETQYF.

The chain carries TRBV20-1 and TRBJ1-1; 8 bases align to TRBD1. Germline V lookup: CDR1 DFQATT, CDR2 SNEGSKA (reference sequence). This CDR3 is 11 amino acids long. J was trimmed by 10 bases and V by 5 bases; bases with no gene match: 6. CDR3 protein: CSARTGRGAFF. The DNA for the CDR3 is TGCAGTGCTCGGACAGGGCGGGGAGCTTTCTTT.

The chain has TRBV18 and TRBJ1-5; D gene ambiguous. The germline CDR1 and CDR2 sequences are KGHSH and LQKENI. Trimming left V 2 bases short and J 1 base short, with 3 bases between. CDR3 length: 13 amino acids. CDR3 in DNA: TGTGCCAGCTCACCATCGAGCAATCAGCCCCAGCATTTT. Translated, it gives CASSPSSNQPQHF.

Points on this clone: This sample also contains other DNA sequences that code for the same CDR3. This chain connects TRBV20-1 to TRBJ1-1; D perhaps matches TRBD1 (5 bases). Germline V gene lookup returns CDR1 DFQATT and CDR2 SNEGSKA (reference sequence). The CDR3 has 10 amino acids. V gave up 6 bases and J gave up 5 bases, with 7 bases separating them. The chain's CDR3 is CSARGTEAFF. The CDR3 bases are TGCAGTGCAAGGGGTACTGAAGCTTTCTTT.

The chain employs TRBV9 and TRBJ2-3; D remains ambiguous. The V end lost 0 bases, the J end lost 5 bases, and 10 bases lay between the germline ends. Germline CDR1 reads SGDLS; CDR2 reads YYNGEE. The CDR3 spans 14 residues. The CDR3 region has the DNA TGTGCCAGCAGCGTAGTCGGGTTCGGAGATACGCAGTATTTT. This sequence encodes CASSVVGFGDTQYF.

The rearrangement joins TRBV2 to TRBJ1-1; D not resolved. The V gene lost 5 bases and the J gene lost 3 bases, with 10 bases spanning the gap. The CDR3 is 13 amino acids. Germline V gene sequence: CDR1 SNHLY, CDR2 FYNNEI. The CDR3 loop is CASSREEDTEAFF. The DNA for the CDR3 is TGTGCCAGCAGTCGAGAAGAGGACACTGAAGCTTTCTTT. Full variable domain (rest looked up from reference TRBV2 and TRBJ1-1): EPEVTQTPSHQVTQMGQEVILRCVPISNHLYFYWYRQILGQKVEFLVSFYNNEISEKSEIFDDQFSVERPDGSNFTLKIRSTKLEDSAMYFCASSREEDTEAFFGQGTRLTVV.

V usage is TRBV6-1 and J usage is TRBJ1-1; 9 nucleotides line up with TRBD1. The germline V gene has CDR1 MNHNS and CDR2 SASEGT. The junction had 7 bases not matched to a gene; V was cut back by 8 bases and J by 6 bases. The CDR3 runs to 13 residues. The CDR3 sequence is CASVGQGSSEAFF. The CDR3 nucleotides read TGTGCCAGCGTCGGACAGGGGAGCTCTGAAGCTTTCTTT.

The chain uses TRBV10-3 and TRBJ1-2; 7 bases agree with TRBD1. The germline V gene encodes CDR1 ENHRY and CDR2 SYGVKD. After removal of 0 bases from V and 4 bases from J, the junction contained 5 bases not matched to a gene. This CDR3 is 15 amino acids long. The CDR3 region is CAISESSGTAYGYTF. The DNA of the CDR3 is TGTGCCATCAGTGAGTCTTCAGGGACAGCCTATGGCTACACCTTC.

To note about this clone: A read error may account for a junction end that differs from germline. The rearrangement links TRBV14 to TRBJ2-7; D uncertain. This CDR3 is 14 amino acids long. Germline CDR1 and CDR2: SGHDN and FVKESK. As DNA, the CDR3 is TGTGCCAGCAGCCAAGCTAAAATGCCCTACCAGCAGTACTTC. Translated: CASSQAKMPYQQYF.

The chain carries TRBV6-6 and TRBJ1-2; TRBD1 matches 8 bases. CDR3 length equals 15 residues. The V and J ends lost 6 bases and 3 bases, in that order; junction bases with no gene match: 9. Germline V CDR1 and CDR2: MNHNY, SVGAGI (reference sequence). CDR3: CASSESGQVDYGYTF. CDR3 bases: TGTGCCAGCAGCGAATCGGGACAGGTGGACTATGGCTACACCTTC.

CDR3 loop: CSADSGTLDTQYF. The CDR3 nucleotides read TGCAGCGCTGATAGCGGGACATTGGATACGCAGTATTTT. The gene calls are TRBV29-1 and TRBJ2-3, with 8 bases fitting TRBD2. The germline V gene encodes CDR1 SQVTM and CDR2 ANQGSEA. The J segment lost 6 bases and the V segment lost 7 bases, leaving 9 bases of the junction unmatched. The length of the CDR3 is 13 residues.

The chain employs TRBV28 and TRBJ1-3; 7 nucleotides match TRBD1. The trim removed 4 bases at V and 0 bases at J, leaving 3 bases unmatched. This CDR3 is 15 amino acids long. Germline V lookup: CDR1 MDHEN, CDR2 SYDVKM. The CDR3 DNA is TGTGCCAGCAGTTCGACAGGGAGCTCTGGAAACACCATATATTTT. Its protein product is CASSSTGSSGNTIYF.

V is TRBV5-6 and J is TRBJ2-7, with 11 positions matching TRBD2. The CDR3 has 16 amino acids. Germline values: CDR1 SGHDT, CDR2 YYEEEE. V was clipped by 2 bases and J by 1 base; unmatched bases: 5. Here the CDR3 DNA reads TGTGCCAGCAGCTTTTTAGCGGGGGGGAGGTCCTACGAGCAGTACTTC. Protein sequence: CASSFLAGGRSYEQYF.

The chain employs TRBV18 and TRBJ2-5; 8 bases map to TRBD1. After removal of 3 bases from V and 13 bases from J, the junction contained 13 bases not matched to a gene. The CDR3 runs to 14 residues. Germline V gene lookup returns CDR1 KGHSH and CDR2 LQKENI. CDR3 protein: CASSPGQEDWGMYF. As DNA, the CDR3 is TGTGCCAGCTCACCGGGACAGGAAGATTGGGGCATGTACTTC. Combining the CDR3 with reference TRBV18 and TRBJ2-5 gives the whole variable domain NAGVMQNPRHLVRRRGQEARLRCSPMKGHSHVYWYRQLPEEGLKFMVYLQKENIIDESGMPKERFSAEFPKEGPSILRIQQVVRGDSAAYFCASSPGQEDWGMYFGPGTRLLVL.

This sequence joins TRBV30 and TRBJ2-7; D might be TRBD1 (7 bases). Per germline, CDR1 GTSNPN and CDR2 SVGIG (reference sequence). The CDR3 spans 12 residues. V shed 5 bases and J shed 2 bases, with 10 bases lying between them. In nucleotides, the CDR3 is TGTGCCTGGCCAGGGGGGACCTACGAGCAGTACTTC. Translation gives CAWPGGTYEQYF.